This T cell receptor (beta chain) was found in a study of graft-versus-host responses after intestinal transplantation. Overall study: Every recipient had anti-thymocyte globulin induction and two to four years of tacrolimus plus steroids. Notes on the study in general: There was an association between peak levels of circulating GvH clones and early post-transplant HvG declines. GvH clones occurred in recipient marrow; some first appeared in ileum or blood.

Using immunoSEQ multiplex PCR, the repertoire was profiled, and TCRdb retains in-frame clones only, with some absent. This table holds 13,000 to 15,000 clones, around 40% found once. The length of the CDR3 is 15 residues. With 6 bases removed from V and 0 bases from J, the gap between germline ends came to 12 bases. CDR1 is MNHNY, CDR2 SVGAGI, per germline (reference sequence). After the reaction, the investigators sorted the proliferating CFSE-low CD3+CD4+ and CD3+CD8+ responders. The V gene is TRBV6-6, the J gene TRBJ1-3, with D unresolved. The sequencing used alloreactive CD4+ T cells from a mixed lymphocyte reaction culture, collected before intestinal transplant. Subset: CFSE-low proliferating T cells sorted from approximately 6-day pre-transplant mixed lymphocyte reaction (GvH or HvG direction). This sequence originates from a human patient who received an intestinal transplant. The CDR3 bases are TGTGCCAGCAGGGCTTTCGTGGCCTCTGGAAACACCATATATTTT. Translating it yields CASRAFVASGNTIYF.